This is a list of T cell receptor beta chains from one sample in a study of T-cell reconstitution after alpha-beta-depleted transplantation in children. TCRdb itself ran the PCR reads through MiXCR, one entry per CDR3 protein. The sample lists over 90,000 distinct CDR3 sequences; roughly 7.2% were seen once. The sample here was PBMCs, taken before TCRalphabeta/CD19-depleted stem cell transplant. These receptors all come from a boy aged 2 to 10 with acute lymphoblastic leukemia, due to receive a stem cell transplant. The CDR3 runs from the conserved cysteine through the conserved F or W. The D gene is left open where the match is weak. Clone size, where shown, is once, few, many, or a class for clones that have expanded.

V,J,size,D,DNA,CDR3
TRBV6-2/TRBV6-3,TRBJ1-2,few,NA,TGTGCCAGCATCTCAGGACCCAGTGGGCAAGGCTACACCTTC,CASISGPSGQGYTF
TRBV7-8,TRBJ2-6,NA,NA,TGTGCCAGCAGCCATTCGCAAGGAACTGGGGCCAACGTCCTGACTTTC,CASSHSQGTGANVLTF
TRBV28,TRBJ1-6,NA,NA,TGTGCCAGCACCCTATACAGTGATAATTCACCCCTCCACTTT,CASTLYSDNSPLHF
TRBV2,TRBJ1-3,few,NA,TGTGCCAGCAGTGAAGCGCTCCCCCAAGAAAGCTCTGGAAACACCATATATTTT,CASSEALPQESSGNTIYF
TRBV20-1,TRBJ2-7,NA,NA,TGCAGTGCTAGTAGGGGGGGGCGCGAGCAGTACTTC,CSASRGGREQYF
TRBV29-1,TRBJ2-3,NA,TRBD2,TGCAGCGCCGATAGGGGACTAGCCTCAGATACGCAGTATTTT,CSADRGLASDTQYF
TRBV4-2,TRBJ2-2,NA,TRBD2,TGTGCCATGGGCCACGAGCTAATGGGAGGGGCGAACACCGGGGAGCTGTTTTTT,CAMGHELMGGANTGELFF
TRBV4-2,TRBJ2-2,NA,TRBD2,TGTGCCAGCAGGAAGACCTTAGCGGGGGGCATAAACACCGGGGAGCTGTTTTTT,CASRKTLAGGINTGELFF
TRBV7-2,TRBJ1-2,NA,NA,TGTGGCAGCAGCTTAGAGGGTTCTTATGGCTACACCTTC,CGSSLEGSYGYTF
TRBV11-2,TRBJ1-1,few,NA,TGTGCCAGCAGCTCGCTTCGGACCCCGAACACTGAAGCTTTCTTT,CASSSLRTPNTEAFF
TRBV6-6,TRBJ2-1,many,NA,TGTGCCAGCTACATGGGCGCGGACAATGAGCAGTTCTTC,CASYMGADNEQFF
TRBV20-1,TRBJ2-3,many,TRBD2,TGCAGTGCTGTAATAAGCGGGGGGGCGACAGATACGCAGTATTTT,CSAVISGGATDTQYF
TRBV7-2,TRBJ2-5,many,NA,TGTGCCAGCAGCGTGGGCTCGGGAAAGGAGACCCAGTACTTC,CASSVGSGKETQYF
TRBV10-3,TRBJ2-7,few,TRBD1,TGTGCCATCAGTGGGACAGGGGGCGAGCAGTACTTC,CAISGTGGEQYF